Each of the 24 T cell receptor beta chains below was sequenced from the same sample in a study of response to subunit inactivated influenza vaccine (dated by TCRdb to between 2018 and 2020). Library method: RT-PCR. TCRdb names Illumina HiSeq 2500 as the instrument used. TCRdb passed the public sequencing reads through fastp at Q25 and MiXCR, retaining productive beta sequences. Every entry covers one CDR3 protein and lists the most common genes and DNA from its rows. This sample holds 590,000 or so distinct CDR3 sequences; about 15% were observed only once. The ten largest make up 7.5% to 8% of the sample. The sample here was PBMCs from blood, taken 14 to 15 days before vaccination. The origin of the receptors is a man in his fifties or sixties who received an inactivated influenza vaccine. Donor details come from another sample of the same person, matched by shared clones.

This chain joins TRBV7-7 and TRBJ2-5; TRBD1 aligns across 9 bases. The CDR3 has 19 residues. The V segment lost 5 bases and the J segment 2 bases; nucleotides outside the gene matches: 18. Germline V gene data show CDR1 as SSHAT and CDR2 as FNYEAQ (reference sequence). The CDR3 sequence is CASSRGPGQGYYGQETQYF. CDR3 sequence (DNA): TGTGCCAGCAGCCGCGGGCCGGGACAGGGATACTATGGGCAAGAGACCCAGTACTTC.

This clonotype occurred a few times. V is TRBV20-1 and J is TRBJ1-1; D not certain. This CDR3 region has 13 residues. CDR1 is DFQATT and CDR2 is SNEGSKA in the germline V gene (reference sequence). With 3 bases removed from V and 1 base from J, the gap between germline ends came to 9 bases. The CDR3 DNA sequence: TGCAGTGCTAGGACACAGACGAACACTGAAGCTTTCTTT. It is translated as CSARTQTNTEAFF.

This clonotype was observed a few times. The V gene is TRBV2, the J gene TRBJ2-1, with D unresolved. Trimming stripped 2 bases from V and 3 bases from J, with 11 bases between. The CDR3 is 15 residues long. The germline V gene has CDR1 SNHLY and CDR2 FYNNEI. DNA of the CDR3: TGTGCCAGCAGTGAACTGCTAGGTCGCTACAATGAGCAGTTCTTC. Translated, it gives CASSELLGRYNEQFF.

V usage is TRBV6-1 and J usage is TRBJ2-2; D could derive from TRBD1 or TRBD2 (6 bases each). Trimming left V 6 bases short and J 0 bases short, with 14 bases between. The CDR3 runs to 16 residues. Per germline, CDR1 MNHNS and CDR2 SASEGT. CDR3: CASSPRGTPNTGELFF. The CDR3 coding sequence is TGTGCCAGCAGCCCCCGCGGGACACCGAACACCGGGGAGCTGTTTTTT.

The chain recombines TRBV12-3 or TRBV12-4 with TRBJ1-1, with D uncertain. The CDR3 has 15 amino acids. V was pared by 7 bases and J by 1 base, with 16 bases between. The CDR3 is CASKLLGPTNTEAFF. In nucleotides, the CDR3 is TGTGCCAGCAAACTACTTGGGCCCACGAACACTGAAGCTTTCTTT.

J is TRBJ2-1 and V is TRBV7-9; unclear D gene. The CDR3 loop spans 14 amino acids. V was cut by 4 bases and J by 6 bases, with 13 bases left in between. From germline, CDR1 is SEHNR and CDR2 FQNEAQ (reference sequence). CDR3: CASSSVLGRNEQFF. CDR3 DNA: TGTGCCAGCAGCTCCGTGCTTGGTCGCAATGAGCAGTTCTTC.

The CDR3 reads CASTHQGYEQYF. CDR3 sequence (DNA): TGTGCCAGCACCCACCAAGGGTACGAGCAGTACTTC. This sequence joins TRBV11-2 and TRBJ2-7; D gene unclear. The CDR3 contains 12 residues. The ends were cut back, 7 bases at V and 4 bases at J, with 11 bases in the middle. The germline V gene encodes CDR1 SGHAT and CDR2 FQNNGV.

This clonotype was observed at least ten times. The gene calls are TRBV12-3 or TRBV12-4 and TRBJ1-1; tentative D call: TRBD1 (6 bases). The CDR3 runs to 14 residues. V lost 4 bases, J lost 5 bases, and 14 bases lay in between. As DNA, the CDR3 is TGTGCCAGCAGTTCCCCGGGACATTGGACTGAAGCTTTCTTT. It specifies CASSSPGHWTEAFF.

The V call is TRBV5-4, the J call TRBJ2-7; 8 bases are shared with TRBD2. CDR1 SGHNT and CDR2 YYREEE come from the germline V gene (reference sequence). This CDR3 is built from 15 residues. Trimming removed 4 bases from V and 0 bases from J; junction bases left unmatched: 6. The CDR3 region is CASSKTSASSYEQYF. CDR3 bases: TGTGCCAGCAGCAAGACTAGCGCGAGCTCCTACGAGCAGTACTTC.

The chain joins TRBV27 to TRBJ2-1; 9 bases map to TRBD2. The CDR3 loop spans 16 amino acids. Per the germline V gene, CDR1 is MNHEY and CDR2 is SMNVEV (reference sequence). J was trimmed by 10 bases and V by 2 bases; bases with no gene match: 12. The CDR3 sequence is CASSLGVGTSLKEQFF. The DNA of the CDR3 is TGTGCCAGCAGTTTAGGGGTCGGGACTAGCCTGAAGGAGCAGTTCTTC.

This chain uses TRBV12-3 or TRBV12-4 with TRBJ1-2; tentative D call: TRBD1 (6 bases). Trimming shortened V by 3 bases and J by 7 bases, and 18 bases separated the two germline ends. This CDR3 region has 15 residues. The chain's CDR3 is CASSFRVQGDRGYTF. The CDR3 DNA reads TGTGCCAGCAGTTTTCGGGTACAGGGTGATCGTGGCTACACCTTC.

This clonotype has a count of ten or more. The genes are TRBV5-1 and TRBJ2-7; 8 nucleotides match TRBD1. J lost 2 bases, V lost 2 bases, and 6 bases had no gene match. Germline lookup yields CDR1 SGHRS and CDR2 YFSETQ. The CDR3 extends over 15 amino acids. Written as DNA, the CDR3 is TGCGCCAGCAGCTTAAAGGACAGGGAACCCTACGAGCAGTACTTC. Its translation is CASSLKDREPYEQYF.

This sequence joins TRBV12-3 or TRBV12-4 and TRBJ1-1; TRBD1 aligns across 7 bases. CDR3 length equals 13 residues. The ends lost 6 bases at V and 8 bases at J; junction bases unmatched: 9. The chain's CDR3 is CASSFTGAREAFF. For the CDR3, the DNA is TGTGCCAGCAGCTTCACAGGGGCTCGAGAAGCTTTCTTT.

The V and J genes are TRBV20-1 and TRBJ2-7; no definite D call. The length of the CDR3 is 13 residues. In germline, CDR1 is DFQATT, CDR2 SNEGSKA (reference sequence). Trimming removed 0 bases at V and 6 bases at J, with 12 bases between. CDR3 protein: CSARDWVGSEQYF. The CDR3 DNA follows: TGCAGTGCTAGAGATTGGGTGGGTTCCGAGCAGTACTTC.

The chain couples TRBV28 to TRBJ2-2; 11 bases are shared with TRBD2. J was trimmed by 6 bases and V by 4 bases; bases with no gene match: 13. The germline gives CDR1 MDHEN, CDR2 SYDVKM. The CDR3 runs to 18 residues. Here the CDR3 reads CASSSVLAGVSWAGELFF. In nucleotides, the CDR3 is TGTGCCAGCAGTTCCGTACTAGCGGGAGTGTCTTGGGCCGGGGAGCTGTTTTTT.

This clonotype has at least ten counts. This chain connects TRBV14 to TRBJ2-1; 8 bases map to TRBD1. The V gene's germline CDR1 is SGHDN and CDR2 FVKESK. The J segment lost 5 bases and the V segment lost 7 bases, leaving 7 bases of the junction unmatched. The CDR3 covers 14 residues. CDR3 in DNA: TGTGCCAGCAAGATAACGGACAGGGACAATGAGCAGTTCTTC. Protein: CASKITDRDNEQFF. The full variable domain, its missing parts supplied by reference TRBV14 and TRBJ2-1, is EAGVTQFPSHSVIEKGQTVTLRCDPISGHDNLYWYRRVMGKEIKFLLHFVKESKQDESGMPNNRFLAERTGGTYSTLKVQPAELEDSGVYFCASKITDRDNEQFFGPGTRLTVL.

The V call is TRBV3-1, the J call TRBJ2-2; D call uncertain. The V end lost 1 base, the J end lost 8 bases, and 8 bases lay between the germline ends. There are 13 residues in the CDR3. CDR1 and CDR2 from the germline V gene are LGHDT and YNNKEL (reference sequence). CDR3 region: CASSQAIVGELFF. The CDR3 nucleotides read TGTGCCAGCAGCCAAGCGATAGTGGGGGAGCTGTTTTTT. The full variable domain, in which reference TRBV3-1 and TRBJ2-2 provide the parts outside the CDR3, is DTAVSQTPKYLVTQMGNDKSIKCEQNLGHDTMYWYKQDSKKFLKIMFSYNNKELIINETVPNRFSPKSPDKAHLNLHINSLELGDSAVYFCASSQAIVGELFFGEGSRLTVL.

There are a few counts of this clonotype. The V and J genes are TRBV2 and TRBJ1-4; 8 nucleotides agree with TRBD1. With V trimmed by 6 bases and J by 5 bases, 11 bases remained unmatched. Germline V gives CDR1 SNHLY, CDR2 FYNNEI. The CDR3 is made up of 16 amino acids. CDR3 sequence (DNA): TGTGCCAGCAGATCAATGGACAGGGAGACAAATGAAAAACTGTTTTTT. Protein: CASRSMDRETNEKLFF.

V gene TRBV2 combines with J gene TRBJ2-3; D is perhaps TRBD1 or TRBD2 (6 bases each). Germline CDR1 and CDR2: SNHLY and FYNNEI. The CDR3 covers 12 residues. In DNA, the CDR3 is TGTGCAGGCACGGGGGCCACAGATACGCAGTATTTT. This translates into CAGTGATDTQYF.

V and J are TRBV12-3 or TRBV12-4 and TRBJ2-7; D assignment may be TRBD1 or TRBD2 (5 bases each). This CDR3 is built from 13 residues. Trimming removed 7 bases at V and 2 bases at J, with 12 bases between. CDR3 bases: TGTGCCAGCACTAGGGACGGTCCCTACGAGCAGTACTTC. This gives the protein CASTRDGPYEQYF.

This clonotype was observed a few times. J is TRBJ1-4 and V is TRBV7-2, with D unclear. Germline values: CDR1 SGHTA, CDR2 FQGNSA. V was pared by 5 bases and J by 3 bases, with 10 bases between. This CDR3 region has 14 residues. CDR3 loop: CASSLALANEKLFF. The CDR3 nucleotides are TGTGCCAGCAGCCTTGCTCTTGCTAATGAAAAACTGTTTTTT.

The CDR3 nucleotides are TGTGCCAGCAGCCCAGGGGGCGGGAGGCGCTACGAGCAGTACTTC. Encoded protein: CASSPGGGRRYEQYF. The chain recombines TRBV28 with TRBJ2-7, with D possibly being TRBD1 or TRBD2 (8 bases each). Trimming shortened V by 6 bases and J by 3 bases, and 18 bases separated the two germline ends. Germline V gene lookup returns CDR1 MDHEN and CDR2 SYDVKM. The CDR3 loop spans 15 amino acids.

This clonotype was observed a handful of times. The chain employs TRBV20-1 and TRBJ1-2; D call uncertain. The CDR3 is made up of 14 amino acids. The germline V and J ends were trimmed by 1 base and 5 bases, with 14 bases remaining between them. CDR1 and CDR2 (germline): DFQATT, SNEGSKA (reference sequence). The CDR3 DNA reads TGCAGTGCTAGAGTTTCGGGAAAGGAGTATGGCTACACCTTC. It specifies CSARVSGKEYGYTF.

The chain employs TRBV28 and TRBJ2-7, with unresolved D. The germline V gene encodes CDR1 MDHEN and CDR2 SYDVKM. V lost 5 bases and J 2 bases, leaving 13 bases between the germline ends. The CDR3 consists of 14 residues. CDR3 residues: CASSVFVGTYEQYF. The DNA for the CDR3 is TGTGCCAGCAGTGTGTTCGTCGGCACCTACGAGCAGTACTTC.